The T cell receptor (beta chain) described here comes from a study of cytomegalovirus exposure and HLA in healthy donors. On the study more broadly: In terms of ancestry, the Caucasian-associated cluster contained about 80% of the roughly 400 genotyped donors. Whole-study findings and limits: In terms of immune exposure information, only CMV serostatus was available. The productive fraction for most TCR beta V segments was about 87% or about 30% in an earlier analysis.

On this clone: The antigen is not known.

V shed 8 bases and J 5 bases; nucleotides not matched to a gene: 2. There are 11 residues in the CDR3. CDR1 is SQVTM and CDR2 is ANQGSEA in the germline V gene. The primer mix had 60 Vbeta and 13 Jbeta primers. Assay used: immunoSEQ multiplex PCR; TCRdb lists only in-frame clones, some missing. This table has fewer than 150,000 clones, more than 75% appearing once. The TCR originated in a young man in good health and CMV-seronegative. Sequencing was done on a sample of PBMCs. This sequence joins TRBV29-1 and TRBJ1-2; 10 positions agree with TRBD1. In DNA, the CDR3 is TGCAGCACGGGACAGGGGTATGGCTACACCTTC. This translates into CSTGQGYGYTF.